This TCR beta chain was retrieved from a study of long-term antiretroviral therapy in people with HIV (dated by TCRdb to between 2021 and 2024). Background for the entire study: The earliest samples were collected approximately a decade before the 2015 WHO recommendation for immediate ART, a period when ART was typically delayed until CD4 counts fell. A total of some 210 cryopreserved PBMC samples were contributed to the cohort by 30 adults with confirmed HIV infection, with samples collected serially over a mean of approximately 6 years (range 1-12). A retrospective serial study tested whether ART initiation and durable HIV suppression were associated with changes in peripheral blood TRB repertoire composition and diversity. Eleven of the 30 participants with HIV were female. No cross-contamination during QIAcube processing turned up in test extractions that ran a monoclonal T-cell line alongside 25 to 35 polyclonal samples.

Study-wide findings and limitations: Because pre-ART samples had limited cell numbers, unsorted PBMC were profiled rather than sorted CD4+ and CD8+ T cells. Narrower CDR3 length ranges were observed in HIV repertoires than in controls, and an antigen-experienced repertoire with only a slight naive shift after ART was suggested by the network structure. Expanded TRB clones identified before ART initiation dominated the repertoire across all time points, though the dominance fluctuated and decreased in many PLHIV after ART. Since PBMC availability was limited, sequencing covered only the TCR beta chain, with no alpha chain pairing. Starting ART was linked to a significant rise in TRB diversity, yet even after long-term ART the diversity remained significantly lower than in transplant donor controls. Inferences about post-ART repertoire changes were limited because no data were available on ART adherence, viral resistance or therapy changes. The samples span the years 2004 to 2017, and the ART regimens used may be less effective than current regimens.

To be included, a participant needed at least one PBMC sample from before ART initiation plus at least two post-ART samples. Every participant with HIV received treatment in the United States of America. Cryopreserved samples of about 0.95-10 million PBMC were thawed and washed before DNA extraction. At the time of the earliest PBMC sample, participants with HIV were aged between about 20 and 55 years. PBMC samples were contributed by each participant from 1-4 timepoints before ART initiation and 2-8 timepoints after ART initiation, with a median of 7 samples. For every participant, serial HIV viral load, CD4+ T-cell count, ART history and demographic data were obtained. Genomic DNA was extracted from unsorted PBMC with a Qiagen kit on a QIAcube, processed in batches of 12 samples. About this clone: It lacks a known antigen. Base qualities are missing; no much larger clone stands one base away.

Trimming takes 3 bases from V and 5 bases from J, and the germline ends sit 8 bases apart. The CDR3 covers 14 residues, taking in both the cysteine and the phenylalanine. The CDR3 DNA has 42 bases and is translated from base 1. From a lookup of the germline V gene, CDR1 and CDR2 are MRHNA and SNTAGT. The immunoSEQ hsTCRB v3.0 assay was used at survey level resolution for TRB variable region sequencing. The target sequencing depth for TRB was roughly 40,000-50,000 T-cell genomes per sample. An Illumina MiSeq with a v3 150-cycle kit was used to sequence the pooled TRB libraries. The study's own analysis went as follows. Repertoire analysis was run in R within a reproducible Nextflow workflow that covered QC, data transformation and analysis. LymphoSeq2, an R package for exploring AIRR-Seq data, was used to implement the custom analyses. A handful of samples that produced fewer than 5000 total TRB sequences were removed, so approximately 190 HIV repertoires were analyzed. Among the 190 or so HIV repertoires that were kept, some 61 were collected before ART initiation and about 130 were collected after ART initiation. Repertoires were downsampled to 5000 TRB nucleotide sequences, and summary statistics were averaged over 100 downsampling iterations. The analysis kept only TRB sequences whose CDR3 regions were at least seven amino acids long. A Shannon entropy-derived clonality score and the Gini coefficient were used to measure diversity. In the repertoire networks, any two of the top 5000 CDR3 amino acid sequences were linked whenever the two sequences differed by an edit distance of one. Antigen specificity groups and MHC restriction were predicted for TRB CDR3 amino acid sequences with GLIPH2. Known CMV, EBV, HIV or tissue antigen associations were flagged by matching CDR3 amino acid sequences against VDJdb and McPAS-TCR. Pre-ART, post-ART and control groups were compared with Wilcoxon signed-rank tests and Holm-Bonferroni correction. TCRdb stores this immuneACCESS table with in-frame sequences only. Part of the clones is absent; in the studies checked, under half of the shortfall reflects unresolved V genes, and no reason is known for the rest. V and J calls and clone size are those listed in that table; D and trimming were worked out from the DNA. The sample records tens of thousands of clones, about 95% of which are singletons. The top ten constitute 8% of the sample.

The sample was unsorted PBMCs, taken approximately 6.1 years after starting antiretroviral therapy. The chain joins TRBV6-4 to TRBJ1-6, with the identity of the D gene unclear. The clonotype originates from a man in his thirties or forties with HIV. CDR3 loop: CASSEYRDNSPLHF. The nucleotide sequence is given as TGTGCCAGCAGTGAGTACAGAGATAATTCACCCCTCCACTTT.